This T cell receptor beta chain was sequenced in a study of cytomegalovirus exposure and HLA in healthy donors (dated by TCRdb to 2016 to 2017). Concerning the study at large: An earlier analysis of approximately 640 of the donors reported more than 250 Gb of sequence data and approximately 110 million unique TCR beta sequences from 150 million to 200 million T cells. Because of strong linkage in the cohort, four to six DR-DQ haplotypes were treated as single units for association and clustering. A later genetic analysis took genome-wide SNP genotypes for about 65% of the 666 donors and used that subset as a discovery cohort. To predict cytomegalovirus infection status, the study combined high-throughput TCR immunosequencing, statistical association of individual TCRs with disease status, and machine learning. The later analysis used no new phenotypic data to find candidate immune exposures, relying instead on TCR beta sequences and their occurrence across donors. Roughly 310 gigabases of sequencing data and approximately 85 million unique TCR sequences were included in an early release covering over 600 HLA-typed donors. Typing coverage differed by locus: A, B, C, DRB1 and DQB1 were typed in roughly 629-640 donors, DQA1 in 522, DPA1 in 600 to 610, and DPB1 in 400 to 490. Among almost 400 genotyped donors of the cohort, an average of approximately 230,000 unique TCR beta nucleotide sequences were sequenced per donor, roughly 18% of them non-productive. Both class I and class II loci were covered by HLA typing, at four-digit resolution. The study aimed to test whether cataloging public T cell receptors could reveal signatures of past pathogen exposure. A later analysis re-examined previously published TCR beta repertoires from just over 650 donors and added high-resolution HLA genotyping to investigate patterns of TCR occurrence. Using immunosequencing, the study profiled T cell repertoires from fewer than 700 subjects and related those repertoires to cytomegalovirus serostatus. Donor age, sex, ethnicity and CMV serostatus were compiled alongside the repertoire data. All discovery cohort repertoires had been generated using a single sequencing platform. Among the roughly 400 genotyped donors, around 81% belonged to the genetic ancestry cluster associated with self-reported Caucasian donors. In addition to the first cohort of about 650 subjects, a separate validation cohort of approximately 130 different subjects was used. To decide whether each TCR beta V gene segment behaved as functional or pseudogenic, an earlier analysis of fewer than 750 of the donors relied on high-throughput TCR beta sequencing. What the research found in general, with its limitations: In this cohort, only TCR beta chains were sequenced, and detectable features were limited by the absence of alpha or paired-chain data. The authors suggested that the approach could potentially be extended to other disease states and immunological phenotypes. In a later genetic analysis, fewer N-insertions in productive TCRs were reported among donors in an Asian-associated ancestry cluster than the roughly 700-donor mean. Correlated functional status among segregating V segments might be attributable to linkage disequilibrium, but an unknown experimental factor could not be ruled out. The classifier was reported to diagnose cytomegalovirus status with high specificity and sensitivity in both the original and validation cohorts. A further reported finding was that TCR beta sequences accurately predicted the HLA-A and HLA-B alleles for most subjects in the first cohort. In a later analysis, the rate of TCR association differed among HLA loci, with DRB1 alleles having the most associated TCRs and HLA-C alleles having the fewest. The study listed 164 TCR beta chains as associated with cytomegalovirus. Because HLA typing was unavailable for some donors at each locus, only the typed subset was used in association tests. Some 16 rarely observed V segments, including chromosome 9 orphons, were excluded from the earlier analysis of approximately 500 of the donors because counts were too low. Most TCR sequences were observed very rarely across donors, whereas some public TCRs were present in many individuals. In an earlier analysis of about 550 of the donors, most TCR beta V segments were observed in productive rearrangements about 87% or about 30% of the time, broadly matching IMGT annotations. Because the 87-base-pair reads could not distinguish some IMGT-functional V segments, including TRBV6-2 and TRBV6-3, those segments were excluded. V-gene and J-gene trimming of TCR beta chains was associated with a missense DCLRE1C variant in a later genetic analysis, and the association was replicated in an independent cohort. In a later analysis, several top co-occurrence clusters were reported to appear linked to parvovirus B19, influenza, CMV and Epstein-Barr virus. At a false discovery rate of 0.05, a later analysis linked approximately 18,000 TCR beta sequences to specific HLA alleles. Immune exposure information for the cohort was limited to CMV serostatus. Most CMV-associated TCR beta chains appeared to be HLA-restricted in a later analysis, and the HLA associations seemed to be driven largely by CMV exposure. A cluster of highly shared sequence variants was judged likely to be a technical artifact of the sequencing pipeline. Strong co-occurrence of HLA alleles, especially DR and DQ, made assigning TCR associations to individual alleles difficult. In a later analysis, HLA-associated TCR beta chains were found to be more clonally expanded and to have lower generation probabilities than equally common non-associated chains. A few of the identified cytomegalovirus-associated TCR beta chains were confirmed in vitro to be specific for cytomegalovirus antigens. Sequencing depth was assumed to be roughly uniform across donors in the presence/absence analyses, though that assumption may not hold.

The cohort comprised fewer than 750 healthy bone marrow donors. At the time of sampling, every cohort member was nominally healthy, though immune exposures that went unrecorded were likely present. The donor tested CMV seronegative, placing the donor among the 352 seronegative members of the cohort. Every donor gave a peripheral blood sample, and the peripheral blood mononuclear cells from that sample were used for TCR beta sequencing. Genomic DNA was extracted from the blood cell samples with the Qiagen DNeasy Blood Extraction Kit. In regard to this clone: Which antigen it targets is not known. The record has no base qualities; no much larger clone is one base away.

Library construction relied on the immunoSEQ multiplex PCR assay. For the multiplex PCR, a mixture combining 60 forward primers for TCR Vbeta segments and 13 reverse primers for TCR Jbeta segments was used. The CDR3 region of rearranged TCR beta genes was amplified from genomic DNA by a multiplex PCR assay. The Illumina HiSeq System was used to sequence the amplified TCR beta libraries as 87-base-pair reads. Per the original workflow: A later analysis tallied tens of millions of unique TCR beta chains across the 660 or so repertoires, and some 12 million of those chains were shared by two or more donors. Raw reads were error-corrected and collapsed into unique sequences by a nearest-neighbor algorithm in which closely related sequences were merged to remove PCR and sequencing errors. CDR3 sequences were aligned to IMGT reference sequences to assign V, D and J gene segments. For a sequence to be retained, a match of at least six nucleotides to both a V gene segment and a J gene segment was required. A rearrangement was called productive if the CDR3 had no stop codons and remained in frame with V and J, and every other rearrangement was called non-productive. Following IMGT convention, CDR3 was defined as the stretch from the second conserved V-encoded cysteine to the conserved J-encoded phenylalanine. The earlier analysis of fewer than 700 of the donors excluded sequences that lacked an unambiguous match to a single V gene segment. In an earlier analysis of approximately 590 of the donors, a V segment was called functional when productive rearrangements were above 56.7%, and segregating when the standard deviation between donors exceeded 5%. A statistical classification framework was built for diagnosing cytomegalovirus status from the catalog of TCR beta chain sequences. In a later analysis, TCR nucleotide sequences were compared against IMGT/GENE-DB human TR gene sequences so that V and J genes could be assigned. Using the TCRdist pipeline, a later analysis assigned CDR3 sequences along with most-parsimonious VDJ recombination scenarios. In a later analysis, each TCR beta chain was defined by its CDR3 amino acid sequence together with its V-gene family, and reads without a unique V-gene family were excluded. As a way to deal with suspected cross-contamination and a sequencing artifact, a later analysis dropped 450 to 700 nucleotide sequences that were highly shared and had low generation probability. In a later analysis, a clonal expansion index was calculated for each public chain from normalized within-repertoire ranks of inferred template counts. In a later analysis, generation probabilities were computed with a VDJ recombination model fitted to out-of-frame rearrangements, and the resulting probabilities were checked against IGoR. A later analysis scored TCR-TCR, TCR-HLA and TCR-CMV co-occurrence with hypergeometric tests, applying a repertoire-size bias correction to TCR pairs. In a later analysis, false discovery rates were estimated by permuting HLA or CMV assignments 20 times. In a later analysis, co-occurring TCRs were grouped with DBSCAN, and TCRdist sequence similarity was added when clustering was performed within HLA-allele-positive subsets. For co-occurrence clustering, repertoires with fewer than 30,000 or more than 120,000 public chains were excluded, along with five or six repertoires with anomalous nucleotide sharing. TCRdb mirrors the immuneACCESS table, restricted to in-frame sequences. Some clones are absent from its copies; in checked studies, under half trace to an unresolved V gene, and the reason for the others is unknown. The V and J calls and clone size were taken over from that table, and D and trimming were inferred from the DNA. The sample has about 190,000 clones on record, around 77% of them singletons. The ten largest make up 1.5% to 2% of the sample.

The CDR3 runs 16 amino acids, cysteine and phenylalanine included. Only CDR3 DNA is held: 48 bases, read in frame from base 1. The germline V gene yields KGHSH for CDR1 and LQKENI for CDR2. Clipping removes 0 bases from V and 4 bases from J, with 3 as the unmatched junction base count. The receptor was derived from a woman aged 18-29 years in good health and CMV-seronegative. The sequenced sample was PBMCs. This receptor chain uses TRBV18 and TRBJ2-6; 7 bases in the junction line up with TRBD1. The DNA sequence reads TGTGCCAGCTCACCACCAGGGGGCTCGGGGGCCAACGTCCTGACTTTC. The encoded protein is CASSPPGGSGANVLTF.